This paragraph covers one T cell receptor (beta chain) sequence. Its antigen is not known. V lost 2 bases, J lost 3 bases, and 10 bases lay in between. This CDR3 comprises 14 residues. Germline V lookup: CDR1 MDHEN, CDR2 SYDVKM. This sample was taken from a study of STAT3 mutations in large granular lymphocyte leukemia. Background on the study: More than half of T-LGLL patients received immunosuppressive therapy. General study findings and limits: Every T-cell large granular lymphocyte leukemia patient had at least one immunodominant TCR beta clonotype. Clonal expansion was inferred from samples taken at other timepoints. Some patients had persisting codominant clonotypes that could mask small clones.

Clones were sequenced by immunoSEQ multiplex PCR, and TCRdb holds only the in-frame ones, with some missing. The table shows some 27,000 clones, with roughly 80% occurring only once. Sample: peripheral blood mononuclear cells. The genes are TRBV28 and TRBJ1-1; D remains ambiguous. The receptor was derived from a woman in her forties or fifties with T-cell large granular lymphocyte leukemia. Some clones in this sample may be carry-over from other donors' samples. In nucleotides, the CDR3 is TGTGCCAGCAGTTTAATCGGGTCGGACACTGAAGCTTTCTTT. Its protein product is CASSLIGSDTEAFF. Combining the CDR3 with reference TRBV28 and TRBJ1-1 gives the whole variable domain DVKVTQSSRYLVKRTGEKVFLECVQDMDHENMFWYRQDPGLGLRLIYFSYDVKMKEKGDIPEGYSVSREKKERFSLILESASTNQTSMYLCASSLIGSDTEAFFGQGTRLTVV.